The source of this T cell receptor beta chain is a study of T cells in Graves' hyperthyroidism and ophthalmopathy. RNA transcripts yielded amplified TCR beta CDR3 regions. The TCR CDR3 was amplified in a first-round RT-PCR using the HTBI primer set. TCRdb ran MiXCR on the multiplex PCR reads and lists one entry per CDR3 protein. The top ten clones hold roughly 17% of a sample with around 700,000 distinct CDR3 sequences, about 19% of them seen once. In germline, CDR1 is SGHNT, CDR2 YYREEE (reference sequence). The CDR3 runs 15 residues. V was clipped by 3 bases and J by 5 bases; unmatched bases: 5. Uncontrolled infection, other autoimmune disease, pregnancy or lactation excluded patients. A few counts support this clonotype.

This sequence joins TRBV5-4 and TRBJ1-5; 10 bases match TRBD1. Sequencing was done on a sample of blood. The TCR sequence derives from a woman between 50 and 59 years old with Graves' hyperthyroidism that later progressed to Graves' ophthalmopathy. CDR3 amino acids: CASSSGQGEYQPQHF. DNA of the CDR3: TGTGCCAGCAGCTCCGGACAGGGGGAGTATCAGCCCCAGCATTTT.